The 18 T cell receptor beta chains below all came from one sample that was sequenced in a study. TCRdb re-derived calls from the 5' RACE reads in MiXCR, one entry per CDR3 protein. Of nearly 55,000 distinct CDR3 sequences listed, 15% to 20% are singletons. The sequencing sample was made of naive CD4+ T cells sorted from blood. Subset described: naive CD4+ T cells, CD4+CD45RA+CD25-. All receptors come from a female donor with breast cancer.

This clonotype was observed a handful of times. The chain employs TRBV28 and TRBJ2-3; D might be TRBD1 or TRBD2, each matching 5 bases. The CDR3 has 16 amino acids. V gave up 3 bases and J gave up 2 bases, with 15 bases separating them. CDR1 and CDR2 from the germline V gene are MDHEN and SYDVKM. The CDR3 protein is CASSFWGGYNTDTQYF. The CDR3 coding sequence is TGTGCCAGCAGTTTTTGGGGCGGGTATAACACAGATACGCAGTATTTT.

A few counts support this clonotype. V and J are TRBV29-1 and TRBJ2-7, with a weak D call TRBD1 (5 bases). The CDR3 sequence is 12 residues long. Looked up from germline, CDR1 is SQVTM and CDR2 is ANQGSEA. The V end lost 4 bases, the J end lost 6 bases, and 13 bases lay between the germline ends. Here the CDR3 DNA reads TGCAGCGTTGCGGAGAATCAGGGCGAGCAGTACTTC. Its protein product is CSVAENQGEQYF.

This clonotype showed up many times. V usage is TRBV5-1 and J usage is TRBJ2-1, with 13 positions matching TRBD2. CDR1 and CDR2 (germline): SGHRS, YFSETQ. The V segment lost 2 bases and the J segment 9 bases; nucleotides outside the gene matches: 14. The CDR3 is 18 amino acids. CDR3 region: CASSLPRTSGSTAGEQFF. For the CDR3, the DNA is TGCGCCAGCAGCTTACCACGGACTAGCGGGAGCACGGCAGGTGAGCAGTTCTTC. Complete variable domain (other parts from reference TRBV5-1 and TRBJ2-1): KAGVTQTPRYLIKTRGQQVTLSCSPISGHRSVSWYQQTPGQGLQFLFEYFSETQRNKGNFPGRFSGRQFSNSRSEMNVSTLELGDSALYLCASSLPRTSGSTAGEQFFGPGTRLTVL.

This clonotype was found a few times. The chain links TRBV2 to TRBJ2-7; TRBD1 agrees at 10 bases. Losses at the gene ends were 5 bases for V and 2 bases for J; bases not matched to a gene: 6. Germline V CDR1 and CDR2: SNHLY, FYNNEI. CDR3 length: 15 amino acids. CDR3 DNA sequence: TGTGCCAGCAGTTACCGGGACAGGGGTCCCTACGAGCAGTACTTC. This sequence encodes CASSYRDRGPYEQYF.

The V and J genes are TRBV3-1 and TRBJ1-1, with TRBD1 matching 7 bases. CDR1 and CDR2 from the germline V gene are LGHDT and YNNKEL (reference sequence). Trimming at V came to 0 bases and at J to 10 bases, leaving 5 bases not matched to a gene. This CDR3 is 13 amino acids long. This CDR3 reads CASSQDHQGGAFF. CDR3 sequence (DNA): TGTGCCAGCAGCCAAGATCATCAGGGGGGAGCTTTCTTT.

The chain has TRBV9 and TRBJ1-1; tentative D call: TRBD1 (5 bases). CDR1 is SGDLS and CDR2 is YYNGEE in the germline V gene. CDR3 length equals 15 residues. Trimming stripped 3 bases from V and 1 base from J, with 13 bases between. The CDR3 is CASSGRDPANTEAFF. The CDR3 nucleotides read TGTGCCAGCAGCGGACGGGACCCTGCGAACACTGAAGCTTTCTTT.

The chain carries TRBV5-1 and TRBJ2-5, with D perhaps matching TRBD2 (6 bases). Trimming removed 0 bases from V and 4 bases from J, with 16 bases in between. The CDR3 extends over 16 amino acids. The V gene's germline CDR1 is SGHRS and CDR2 YFSETQ. For the CDR3, the DNA is TGCGCCAGCAGCTTGGCCACAGTCGGGAGCGCAGAGACCCAGTACTTC. Translation: CASSLATVGSAETQYF. The whole variable domain, remainder taken from reference TRBV5-1 and TRBJ2-5, is KAGVTQTPRYLIKTRGQQVTLSCSPISGHRSVSWYQQTPGQGLQFLFEYFSETQRNKGNFPGRFSGRQFSNSRSEMNVSTLELGDSALYLCASSLATVGSAETQYFGPGTRLLVL.

The rearrangement joins TRBV7-8 to TRBJ1-2, with 9 bases aligning to TRBD1. The CDR3 spans 15 residues. After removal of 5 bases from V and 3 bases from J, the junction contained 7 bases not matched to a gene. Germline loops: CDR1 SGHVS, CDR2 FQNEAQ. CDR3 residues: CASSQGTGLHYGYTF. CDR3 coding DNA: TGTGCCAGCAGCCAGGGGACAGGGCTCCACTATGGCTACACCTTC.

This clonotype was detected a few times. This may be a read error: a much more frequent sequence differs by one nucleotide. Since no conserved phenylalanine or tryptophan closes the CDR3, a read error is the likely cause. The chain employs TRBV15 and TRBJ2-1; D gene uncertain. V was clipped by 0 bases and J by 4 bases, with 13 bases between them. The CDR3 is 16 residues long. Germline V gene lookup returns CDR1 LNHNV and CDR2 YYDKDF (reference sequence). CDR3 residues: CATSRESPGVYNEQFV. Here the CDR3 DNA reads TGTGCCACCAGCAGAGAGTCCCCCGGCGTATACAATGAGCAGTTCGTC.

The chain links TRBV7-2 to TRBJ2-5, with D maybe TRBD1 (6 bases). Germline V lookup: CDR1 SGHTA, CDR2 FQGNSA. The CDR3 consists of 14 residues. The ends were cut back, 1 base at V and 5 bases at J, with 11 bases in the middle. DNA of the CDR3: TGTGCCAGCAGCTTAGACAGGGTACAGGAGACCCAGTACTTC. Amino acid sequence: CASSLDRVQETQYF.

This clonotype was counted only a few times. The chain is built from TRBV7-2 and TRBJ2-1; 8 bases agree with TRBD2. The germline V gene encodes CDR1 SGHTA and CDR2 FQGNSA. After removal of 1 base from V and 4 bases from J, the junction contained 6 bases not matched to a gene. This CDR3 is 16 amino acids long. The CDR3: CASSLEASGLYNEQFF. DNA for the CDR3: TGTGCCAGCAGCTTAGAAGCTAGCGGGTTGTACAATGAGCAGTTCTTC.

This clonotype has ten or more counts. The CDR3 nucleotides read TGCGCCAGCAACCGGGACCCGTCCTACAATGAGCAGTTCTTC. As protein: CASNRDPSYNEQFF. The chain employs TRBV5-1 and TRBJ2-1; D is tentatively TRBD1 or TRBD2 (5 bases each). Germline loops: CDR1 SGHRS, CDR2 YFSETQ. This CDR3 has 14 residues. Trimming removed 6 bases at V and 1 base at J, with 11 bases between.

This clonotype came up a few times. V and J are TRBV7-6 and TRBJ2-1; 7 bases are shared with TRBD2. The CDR3 runs to 17 residues. V dropped 1 base and J dropped 2; count of bases not matched to a gene: 8. CDR1 is SGHVS and CDR2 is FNYEAQ in the germline V gene. CDR3 region: CASSLGGRGVTYNEQFF. In DNA, the CDR3 is TGTGCCAGCAGCTTAGGTGGGAGGGGCGTGACCTACAATGAGCAGTTCTTC.

This clonotype was counted only a few times. The genes are TRBV4-3 and TRBJ1-2; 7 bases match TRBD1. Germline CDR1 reads LGHNA; CDR2 reads YSLEER. J lost 2 bases, V lost 2 bases, and 8 bases had no gene match. The CDR3 is 16 amino acids. The CDR3 loop reads CASSQSGQGENYGYTF. The CDR3 region has the DNA TGCGCCAGCAGCCAATCGGGCCAGGGGGAGAACTATGGCTACACCTTC.

The gene calls are TRBV2 and TRBJ1-2, with D possibly matching TRBD1 (6 bases). V was clipped by 0 bases and J by 8 bases, with 10 bases between them. The CDR3 runs to 13 residues. Per the germline V gene, CDR1 is SNHLY and CDR2 is FYNNEI. In nucleotides, the CDR3 is TGTGCCAGCAGTGAAGCGCTTCAGGGGGGCTACACCTTC. Its translation is CASSEALQGGYTF.

The gene calls are TRBV5-1 and TRBJ2-6; either TRBD1 or TRBD2 may fit D (5 bases each). Germline CDR1 SGHRS, CDR2 YFSETQ. There are 15 residues in the CDR3. V shed 4 bases and J shed 4 bases, with 12 bases lying between them. The CDR3 reads CASSGDGTGANVLTF. Here the CDR3 DNA reads TGCGCCAGCAGCGGGGACGGGACGGGGGCCAACGTCCTGACTTTC.

The chain links TRBV6-5 to TRBJ1-5; possible D gene TRBD1, 6 bases. Germline CDR1 and CDR2: MNHEY and SVGAGI. The CDR3 is made up of 14 amino acids. V was shortened by 6 bases and J by 3 bases, with 12 bases between the two germline ends. CDR3 sequence reads: CASSNTGYNQPQHF. CDR3 DNA sequence: TGTGCCAGCAGCAATACAGGGTACAATCAGCCCCAGCATTTT.

This clonotype was seen repeatedly, ten times or more. The rearrangement uses TRBV6-2 or TRBV6-3 and TRBJ1-2; no definite D call. V shed 7 bases and J shed 2 bases, with 5 bases lying between them. The CDR3 totals 11 residues. CDR1 is MNHEY and CDR2 is SVGEGT in the germline V gene. The CDR3 coding sequence is TGTGCCAGCACCGACAACTATGGCTACACCTTC. Residues: CASTDNYGYTF.